This T cell receptor (beta chain) was identified during a study of blood T cell repertoires in COVID-19. For the study at large: Sites across the United States, Italy and Spain contributed samples from acute and convalescent COVID-19.

Data came from immunoSEQ multiplex PCR; TCRdb stores just in-frame clones and leaves some out. This table holds some 120,000 clones, approximately 84% found once. Trimming removed 6 bases from V and 0 bases from J, with 15 bases in between. Germline V gene data show CDR1 as SNHLY and CDR2 as FYNNEI. There are 15 residues in the CDR3. The clonotype was recovered from a man between 65 and 85 years old with active or convalescent COVID-19. The V gene is TRBV2, the J gene TRBJ2-7, with D possibly matching TRBD1 (6 bases). Sequencing was performed on peripheral blood. The CDR3 nucleotides read TGTGCCAGCAGAGACGGACAGTCCCCCTCCTACGAGCAGTACTTC. Protein sequence: CASRDGQSPSYEQYF.